These T cell receptor beta chains were read from a single sample in a study of T cells in Graves' hyperthyroidism and ophthalmopathy. TCRdb ran MiXCR on the multiplex PCR reads and lists one entry per CDR3 protein. Here the sample spans about 540,000 distinct CDR3 sequences, approximately 44% being singletons. Sequenced sample: peripheral blood or thyroid tissue (not recorded which). The receptors come from a woman aged 18-29 years with Graves' hyperthyroidism. CDR3s include the opening cysteine and the closing phenylalanine or tryptophan. Each record gives: V gene, J gene, CDR3 length, clone size, D gene, CDR3 DNA, CDR3 protein. A D gene is named only where the DNA matches it firmly. The size field is filled for only some rows; it gives once, few, many or a size class.

TRBV24-1	TRBJ2-2	16	NA	TRBD1	TGTGCCACCAGGGACAGGGGGTCAGGGAACACCGGGGAGCTGTTTTTT	CATRDRGSGNTGELFF
TRBV3-1	TRBJ2-5	17	few	NA	TGTGCCAGCAGCCAAGATCCCCTGGGAGACGGACAAGAGACCCAGTACTTC	CASSQDPLGDGQETQYF
TRBV11-2	TRBJ2-5	16	NA	TRBD2	TGTGCCAGCAGCTCTTACAGTAGCGGGAGTCGGAAGACCCAGTACTTC	CASSSYSSGSRKTQYF
TRBV19	TRBJ2-7	13	few	TRBD1	TGTGCCAGTAGTCCGGGACAGATCTACGAGCAGTACTTC	CASSPGQIYEQYF
TRBV9	TRBJ2-5	15	NA	TRBD2	TGTGCCAGCAGGGGACTAGCGGGAGGGACGGAGACCCAGTACTTC	CASRGLAGGTETQYF
TRBV25-1	TRBJ2-2	14	NA	NA	TGTGCCAGCAGTGATTTCAGACAGCCCGGGGAGCTGTTTTTT	CASSDFRQPGELFF
TRBV20-1	TRBJ2-7	14	few	NA	TGCAGTGCTCAAGGGGCAGGGGTCTCCTACGAGCAGTACTTC	CSAQGAGVSYEQYF
TRBV2	TRBJ1-4	13	few	NA	TGTGCCAGCAGTGACCAGGGCTCTGAAAAACTGTTTTTT	CASSDQGSEKLFF
TRBV20-1	TRBJ2-7	14	NA	TRBD2	TGCAGTGCTGGACTAGCGGGGAGCTCCTACGAGCAGTACTTC	CSAGLAGSSYEQYF
TRBV29-1	TRBJ2-5	14	many	NA	TGCAGCGGAGACCCGGGACCGGACCAAGAGACCCAGTACTTC	CSGDPGPDQETQYF
TRBV10-3	TRBJ1-5	12	NA	NA	TGTGCCATCAGTGAGTGGGGCGAGACCCAGCATTTT	CAISEWGETQHF
TRBV20-1	TRBJ1-3	13	NA	NA	TGCAGTGCTGGGGTCAACTCTGGAGACACCATATATTTT	CSAGVNSGDTIYF
TRBV7-2	TRBJ1-5	14	NA	NA	TGTGCCAGCAGCTCCCCAATCCTTAATCAGCCCCAGCATTTT	CASSSPILNQPQHF
TRBV20-1	TRBJ2-5	13	NA	NA	TGCAGTGCTAGAACGGGGGCATCGGAGACCCAGTACTTC	CSARTGASETQYF
TRBV12-3/TRBV12-4	TRBJ2-7	14	NA	TRBD1	TGTGCCAGCAGTTTGTCCGGGACAGGGAGCGAGCAGTACTTC	CASSLSGTGSEQYF
TRBV24-1	TRBJ1-4	17	few	TRBD1	TGTGCCACCAGTGGCGCTTTTTGGGGACAGGCGAATGAAAAACTGTTTTTT	CATSGAFWGQANEKLFF
TRBV7-8	TRBJ2-3	13	NA	NA	TGTGCCAGCAGCTTAGCGGAGGCAGATACGCAGTATTTT	CASSLAEADTQYF
TRBV7-3	TRBJ1-1	12	NA	NA	TGTGCCATCAGTGGTTTCTACACTGAAGCTTTCTTT	CAISGFYTEAFF
TRBV25-1	TRBJ2-5	13	few	TRBD2	TGTGCCTGGACTAGCGGGGTTCAAGAGACCCAGTACTTC	CAWTSGVQETQYF
TRBV11-1	TRBJ1-3	13	few	NA	TGTGCCAGCAGCGGGTACATGCTAAACACCATATATTTT	CASSGYMLNTIYF
TRBV7-4	TRBJ2-7	13	few	NA	TGTGCCAGCAGCTTAGCGGGAGCAGCCGAGCAGTACTTC	CASSLAGAAEQYF
TRBV2	TRBJ1-2	13	few	NA	TGTGCCAGCAGTTCCCTTCCTAACTATGGCTACACCTTC	CASSSLPNYGYTF
TRBV25-1	TRBJ1-1	17	NA	TRBD1	TGTGCCAGCAGTGCTAACCTCGAACAGGGGGCAGGCACTGAAGCTTTCTTT	CASSANLEQGAGTEAFF
TRBV20-1	TRBJ2-5	15	NA	TRBD2	TGCAGTGCTAGAGATCAGCCTAGCGGGCGGGAGACCCAGTACTTC	CSARDQPSGRETQYF
TRBV20-1	TRBJ1-2	15	NA	TRBD1	TGCAGTGCTAGAGATAAACCAGGGGGCTACTATGGCTACACCTTC	CSARDKPGGYYGYTF
TRBV9	TRBJ1-1	15	few	NA	TGTGCCAGCAGCCCGCACATACTGATGAACACTGAAGCTTTCTTT	CASSPHILMNTEAFF
TRBV7-8	TRBJ2-5	11	many	NA	TGTGCCAGCAGCCGAGCCGGGGCCCAGTACTTC	CASSRAGAQYF
TRBV2	TRBJ2-7	13	NA	TRBD1	TGTGCCAGCAGTGAAATGCAGGGGGACGAGCAGTACTTC	CASSEMQGDEQYF
TRBV20-1	TRBJ2-2	15	NA	TRBD1	TGCAGTGCTGCCCGGGACAGGGTTAGGACCGGGGAGCTGTTTTTT	CSAARDRVRTGELFF
TRBV15	TRBJ2-5	16	NA	NA	TGTGCCACCAGCTTCGGACTCGACGGGGGCAGAGGGACCCAGTACTTC	CATSFGLDGGRGTQYF
TRBV20-1	TRBJ1-1	11	NA	NA	TGCAGTGCTAGGGCCCTGGGGGAAGCTTTCTTT	CSARALGEAFF
TRBV7-3	TRBJ1-2	13	NA	TRBD1	TGTGCCAGCAGCCGGACAGGGTTGGATGGCTACACCTTC	CASSRTGLDGYTF
TRBV24-1	TRBJ2-2	12	many	NA	TGTGCCACCAGTCAGAACACCGGGGAGCTGTTTTTT	CATSQNTGELFF
TRBV29-1	TRBJ1-1	13	few	NA	TGCAGCGTTGGCCCAGGCCCCCGGGCTGAAGCTTTCTTT	CSVGPGPRAEAFF
TRBV24-1	TRBJ2-7	14	NA	NA	TGTGCCAGCAGTTCTTGGACCAACTCCTACGAGCAGTACTTC	CASSSWTNSYEQYF
TRBV6-6	TRBJ1-5	15	few	NA	TGTGCCAGCAGTTACTCAGGAACAGGGAATCAGCCCCAGCATTTT	CASSYSGTGNQPQHF